The following is a T cell receptor beta chain sequence with its context. The data stem from a study of blood T cell repertoires in COVID-19. Study in general: The study drew acute and convalescent COVID-19 samples from the United States, Italy and Spain. Sample material is recorded as cDNA or gDNA derived from T cells, B-cell-depleted T cells, or PBMCs.

The CDR3 runs 14 residues. Germline CDR1 MDHEN, CDR2 SYDVKM. With 3 bases removed from V and 7 bases from J, the gap between germline ends came to 10 bases. Original handling: Amplification with reference gene primers provided the estimates of nucleated cell counts. Libraries were prepared by immunoSEQ multiplex PCR; TCRdb keeps only in-frame clonotypes and omits some of them. Clone size and V and J calls were adopted from that table, with D and trimming inferred from the DNA. The sample includes 150,000 to 200,000 clones, 75% to 85% seen only once; the top ten take 1.5%. The sequenced sample consisted of peripheral blood. This TCR came from a human donor in a cohort sampled during active COVID-19. The chain links TRBV28 to TRBJ1-6, with D possibly being TRBD1 (5 bases). The CDR3 bases are TGTGCCAGCAGTTTTTTGACAGAGAATTCACCCCTCCACTTT. It specifies CASSFLTENSPLHF.